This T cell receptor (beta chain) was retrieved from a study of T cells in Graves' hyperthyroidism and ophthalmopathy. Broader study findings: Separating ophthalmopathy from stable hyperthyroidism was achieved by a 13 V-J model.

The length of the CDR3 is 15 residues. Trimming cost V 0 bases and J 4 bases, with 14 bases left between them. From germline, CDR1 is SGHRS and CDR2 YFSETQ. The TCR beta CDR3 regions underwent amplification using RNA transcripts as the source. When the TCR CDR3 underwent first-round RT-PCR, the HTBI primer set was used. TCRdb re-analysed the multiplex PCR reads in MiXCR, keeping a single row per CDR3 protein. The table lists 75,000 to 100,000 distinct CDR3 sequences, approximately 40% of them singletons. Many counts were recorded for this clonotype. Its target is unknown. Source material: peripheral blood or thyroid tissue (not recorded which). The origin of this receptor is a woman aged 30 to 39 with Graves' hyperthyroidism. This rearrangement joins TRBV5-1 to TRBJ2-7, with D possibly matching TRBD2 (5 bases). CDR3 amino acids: CASSLALGRRYEQYF. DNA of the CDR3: TGCGCCAGCAGCTTGGCCCTAGGACGGAGGTACGAGCAGTACTTC.